Listed below are T cell receptor beta chains from one sample, sequenced in a study of shared clonotypes between healthy human individuals. Using immunoSEQ multiplex PCR, the repertoire was profiled, and TCRdb retains in-frame clones only, with some absent. The top ten hold 24% of the sample, which has hundreds of thousands of clones, 90% to 95% seen once. Sequenced: naive CD8+ T cells sorted from blood. All receptors come from a man aged 25-45 years in good health. Each CDR3 is given with its conserved first and last residue. The order of the fields is J gene, V gene, D gene, CDR3 protein, CDR3 DNA. The D gene is left open where the match is weak.

j_call: TRBJ1-2; v_call: TRBV28; d_call: -; cdr3_aa: CASSLWTANYGYTF; cdr3_nt: TGTGCCAGCAGTTTATGGACGGCTAACTATGGCTACACCTTC
j_call: TRBJ1-1; v_call: TRBV28; d_call: -; cdr3_aa: CASSSSLERTEAFF; cdr3_nt: TGTGCCAGCAGTTCTTCCCTCGAGAGGACTGAAGCTTTCTTT
j_call: TRBJ2-3; v_call: TRBV28; d_call: -; cdr3_aa: CASSLDTDYDTQYF; cdr3_nt: TGTGCCAGCAGTTTAGATACAGACTACGATACGCAGTATTTT
j_call: TRBJ2-1; v_call: TRBV4-1; d_call: -; cdr3_aa: CASSQDRGSYNEQFF; cdr3_nt: TGCGCCAGCAGCCAAGACAGGGGTTCCTACAATGAGCAGTTCTTC
j_call: TRBJ2-5; v_call: TRBV27; d_call: -; cdr3_aa: CASTRAGGGETQYF; cdr3_nt: TGTGCCAGCACTAGGGCCGGAGGCGGGGAGACCCAGTACTTC
j_call: TRBJ2-7; v_call: TRBV19; d_call: -; cdr3_aa: CASSILGSNEQYF; cdr3_nt: TGTGCCAGTAGTATTCTTGGGAGCAACGAGCAGTACTTC
j_call: TRBJ2-7; v_call: TRBV7-6; d_call: -; cdr3_aa: CASSTGTTSYEQYF; cdr3_nt: TGTGCCAGCAGCACCGGGACCACATCCTACGAGCAGTACTTC
j_call: TRBJ1-5; v_call: TRBV19; d_call: -; cdr3_aa: CASRLTGRTNQPQHF; cdr3_nt: TGTGCCAGTAGACTAACAGGTAGGACCAATCAGCCCCAGCATTTT
j_call: TRBJ2-2; v_call: TRBV19; d_call: -; cdr3_aa: CASSIGGRRVLAGELFF; cdr3_nt: TGTGCCAGTAGTATAGGAGGTCGAAGGGTATTAGCCGGGGAGCTGTTTTTT
j_call: TRBJ2-5; v_call: TRBV2; d_call: TRBD2; cdr3_aa: CASTGRGLGETQYF; cdr3_nt: TGTGCCAGCACCGGGAGGGGCTTAGGAGAGACCCAGTACTTC
j_call: TRBJ1-2; v_call: TRBV27; d_call: TRBD1; cdr3_aa: CASTRQGGNYGYTF; cdr3_nt: TGTGCCAGCACCCGACAGGGGGGAAACTATGGCTACACCTTC
j_call: TRBJ2-2; v_call: TRBV5-1; d_call: TRBD2; cdr3_aa: CASSPGLAGGHLDTGELFF; cdr3_nt: TGCGCCAGCAGCCCCGGACTAGCGGGAGGGCACCTAGACACCGGGGAGCTGTTTTTT
j_call: TRBJ1-2; v_call: TRBV18; d_call: TRBD1; cdr3_aa: CASSPGQGDYGYTF; cdr3_nt: TGTGCCAGCTCACCTGGACAGGGCGACTATGGCTACACCTTC
j_call: TRBJ1-3; v_call: TRBV5-5; d_call: -; cdr3_aa: CASSFYLDNTIYF; cdr3_nt: TGTGCCAGCAGCTTTTATTTAGATAACACCATATATTTT
j_call: TRBJ2-7; v_call: TRBV6-1; d_call: TRBD2; cdr3_aa: CASSERTSGWYEQYF; cdr3_nt: TGTGCCAGCAGTGAACGGACTAGCGGGTGGTACGAGCAGTACTTC
j_call: TRBJ2-5; v_call: TRBV7-9; d_call: TRBD1; cdr3_aa: CASSRGTGGHQETQYF; cdr3_nt: TGTGCCAGCAGCCGAGGGACAGGGGGTCACCAAGAGACCCAGTACTTC
j_call: TRBJ2-1; v_call: TRBV4-1; d_call: -; cdr3_aa: CASSQGGLDHNEQFF; cdr3_nt: TGCGCCAGCAGCCAGGGGGGGCTAGACCACAATGAGCAGTTCTTC
j_call: TRBJ2-7; v_call: TRBV6-1; d_call: -; cdr3_aa: CASSPSGYYEQYF; cdr3_nt: TGTGCCAGCAGTCCAAGCGGGTACTACGAGCAGTACTTC